This T cell receptor (beta chain) was captured in a study of OX40 agonist ivuxolimab in advanced cancers. Whole-study context: Enrolled patients in dose escalation had cancers that were hepatocellular carcinoma, melanoma, renal cell or head and neck cancer. Patients with prior anti-PD-1, anti-PD-L1 or anti-CTLA-4 therapy were eligible; approximately 40% had some.

Notes on the study in general: Partial responders receiving 0.1-3.0 mg/kg showed among the lowest clonal expansion. There was clonal expansion of CD4+ and CD8+ blood T cells by week 6 at 0.1 to 3.0 mg/kg.

The germline V gene has CDR1 MNHNS and CDR2 SASEGT. V gave up 5 bases and J gave up 7 bases; unmatched junction bases: 9. This CDR3 region has 15 residues. To note about this clone: As yet, its antigen is unknown.

The method was immunoSEQ multiplex PCR; TCRdb's version includes in-frame clones alone and lacks a portion of them. The sample records 75,000 to 80,000 clones, approximately 84% being singletons. Sequenced here: CD4+ or CD8+ T cells sorted from blood, sampled in a trial of the OX40 agonist ivuxolimab. The TCR sequence derives from an adult with an advanced solid tumor such as melanoma, head and neck, liver or kidney cancer. This chain joins TRBV6-1 and TRBJ2-1, with 9 bases lining up with TRBD1. This CDR3 reads CASSIPGQGWNEQFF. DNA of the CDR3: TGTGCCAGCAGTATACCGGGACAGGGATGGAATGAGCAGTTCTTC.